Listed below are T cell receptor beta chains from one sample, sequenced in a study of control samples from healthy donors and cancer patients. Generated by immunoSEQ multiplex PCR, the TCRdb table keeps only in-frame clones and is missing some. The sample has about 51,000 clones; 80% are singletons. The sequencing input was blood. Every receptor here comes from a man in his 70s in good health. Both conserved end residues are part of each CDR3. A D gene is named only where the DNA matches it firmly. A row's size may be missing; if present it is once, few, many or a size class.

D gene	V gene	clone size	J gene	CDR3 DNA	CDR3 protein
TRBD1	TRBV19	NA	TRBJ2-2	TGTGCCAGCACGGACAGGGTTGCCGGGGAGCTGTTTTTT	CASTDRVAGELFF
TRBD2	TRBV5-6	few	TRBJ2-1	TGTGCCAGCAGCTTGGTCGGGACTAGCTATGAGCAGTTCTTC	CASSLVGTSYEQFF
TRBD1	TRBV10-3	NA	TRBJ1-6	TGTGCCATCAGCCCCGGGACAGACCTAACGCCCCTCCACTTT	CAISPGTDLTPLHF
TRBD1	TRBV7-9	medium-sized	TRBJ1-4	TGTGCCAGCAGCCCTTTGTGGACAGGCGTCAATGAAAAACTGTTTTTT	CASSPLWTGVNEKLFF
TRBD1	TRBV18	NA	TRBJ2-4	TGTGCCAGCTCACCCTCGGGACAGGGAAACATTCAGTACTTC	CASSPSGQGNIQYF
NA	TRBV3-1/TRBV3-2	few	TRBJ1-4	TGTGCCAGCAGCCTAGGGGGAACTAATGAAAAACTGTTTTTT	CASSLGGTNEKLFF
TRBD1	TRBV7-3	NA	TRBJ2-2	TGTGCCAGCAGCCCGGACAGGACGAACACCGGGGAGCTGTTTTTT	CASSPDRTNTGELFF
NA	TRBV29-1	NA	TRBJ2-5	TGCAGCGTTCTCGCCTCCTCCGGCCAAGAGACCCAGTACTTC	CSVLASSGQETQYF
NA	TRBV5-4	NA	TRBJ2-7	TGTGCCAGCAGCTTGGAACGGGAGATCAGACCCTACGAGCAGTACTTC	CASSLEREIRPYEQYF
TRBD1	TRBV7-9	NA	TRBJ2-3	TGTGCCAGCACGGGACAGGGCATGTCCGGGGATACGCAGTATTTT	CASTGQGMSGDTQYF
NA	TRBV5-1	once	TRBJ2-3	TGCGCCAGCACACGGCGCGACCCGCTCACAGATACGCAGTATTTT	CASTRRDPLTDTQYF
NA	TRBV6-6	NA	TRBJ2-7	TGTGCCAGCAAAAGGACCGACTGGAGCTCCTACGAGCAGTACTTC	CASKRTDWSSYEQYF
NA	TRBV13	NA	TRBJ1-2	TGTGCCAGCAGCTTTTTTCAGGGTAACTATGGCTACACCTTC	CASSFFQGNYGYTF
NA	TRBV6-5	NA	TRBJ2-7	TGTGCCAGCAGTTGGACGGATGCCGGAGGGGGAGAGCGGCAGTACTTC	CASSWTDAGGGERQYF
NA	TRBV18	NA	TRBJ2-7	TGTGCCAGCTCGAGCTCCTACGAGCAGTACTTC	CASSSSYEQYF
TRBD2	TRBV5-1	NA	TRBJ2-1	TGCGCCAGCAGTTTCACCCTAGCGGGAGCCTACAATGAGCAGTTCTTC	CASSFTLAGAYNEQFF
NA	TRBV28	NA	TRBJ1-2	TGTGCCAGCTCTGAGGGACTCATGACCTATGGCTACACCTTC	CASSEGLMTYGYTF
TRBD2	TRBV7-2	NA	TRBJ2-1	TGTGCCAGCAGCCTAAGCGGGGCCTCCTACAATGAGCAGTTCTTC	CASSLSGASYNEQFF
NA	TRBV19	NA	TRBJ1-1	TGTGCCAGTAGTATGAAGGTCAGGGGGAACACTGAAGCTTTCTTT	CASSMKVRGNTEAFF
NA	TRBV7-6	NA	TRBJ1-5	TGTGCCAGCAGCTTAGGCCAGGGCGGCCATCAGCCCCAGCATTTT	CASSLGQGGHQPQHF
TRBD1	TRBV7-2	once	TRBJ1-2	TGTGCCAGCAGCAGACGGAACAAGGGGGCCGGTGGCTACACCTTC	CASSRRNKGAGGYTF
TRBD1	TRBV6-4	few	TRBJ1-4	TGTGCCAGCAGTGACTCGCAAACCGGGACAGGGGATACTAATGAAAAACTGTTTTTT	CASSDSQTGTGDTNEKLFF
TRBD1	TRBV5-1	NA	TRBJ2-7	TGCGCCAGCACCCGGGACAGCGGAGACTACGAGCAGTACTTC	CASTRDSGDYEQYF
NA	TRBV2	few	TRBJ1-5	TGTGCCAGCAGTGACAGTCTTGGAAAGCCCCAGCATTTT	CASSDSLGKPQHF
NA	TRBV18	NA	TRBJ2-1	TGTGCCAGCTCACAGGCCAATGAGCAGTTCTTC	CASSQANEQFF
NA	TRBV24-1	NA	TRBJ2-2	TGTGCCACCAGTGACTATGGGTCGGGCAGGGGGGCCGGGGAGCTGTTTTTT	CATSDYGSGRGAGELFF
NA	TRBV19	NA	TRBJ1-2	TGTGCTACCTCCTTGTCGGGGGCGAAGACCTATGGCTACACCTTC	CATSLSGAKTYGYTF
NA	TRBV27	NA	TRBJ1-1	TGTGCCAGCAGTTTGCGCCAGTTGAACACTGAAGCTTTCTTT	CASSLRQLNTEAFF
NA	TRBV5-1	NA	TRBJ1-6	TGCGCCAGCAGCCCTGAAAGGGAATCGGCACCCCTCCACTTT	CASSPERESAPLHF
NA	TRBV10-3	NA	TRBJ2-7	TGTGCCATCCGAGGGGGGGACGAGCAGTACTTC	CAIRGGDEQYF
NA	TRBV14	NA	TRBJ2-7	TGTGCCAGCAGCCGTGGCGGAACCTACGAGCAGTACTTC	CASSRGGTYEQYF
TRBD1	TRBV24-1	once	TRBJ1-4	TGTGCCACCAGTGACGCGTCGACAGGGGATAATGAAAAACTGTTTTTT	CATSDASTGDNEKLFF
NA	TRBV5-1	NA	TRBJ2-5	TGCGCCAGCAGCTTTGGCAGGGGAGAGACCCAGTACTTC	CASSFGRGETQYF
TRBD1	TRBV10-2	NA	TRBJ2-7	TGCGCCAGCAGCGAAGGACAGGGGATTATACGCGAGCAGTACTTC	CASSEGQGIIREQYF
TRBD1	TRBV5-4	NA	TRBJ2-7	TGTGCCAGCAGCTTAATAACCGGGACAGGGAGTTCCTACGAGCAGTACTTC	CASSLITGTGSSYEQYF
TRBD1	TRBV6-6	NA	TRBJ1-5	TGTGCCAGCAGAAAACAGGGGGCAAGCAATCAGCCCCAGCATTTT	CASRKQGASNQPQHF
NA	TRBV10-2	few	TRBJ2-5	TGCGCCAGCAGTGACTGGGGGAGGACCAACCAAGAGACCCAGTACTTC	CASSDWGRTNQETQYF
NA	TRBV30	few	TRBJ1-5	TGTGCCTGGAATGGACAGAAGAATCAGCCCCAGCATTTT	CAWNGQKNQPQHF
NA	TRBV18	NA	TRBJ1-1	TGTGCCAGCTCACCACGTCCGACAGGATGGGGGGAAACTGAAGCTTTCTTT	CASSPRPTGWGETEAFF
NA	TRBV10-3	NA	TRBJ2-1	TGTGCCATCAGTGGTTCGATGGAGGACTACAATGAGCAGTTCTTC	CAISGSMEDYNEQFF
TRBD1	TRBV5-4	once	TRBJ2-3	TGTGCCAGCAGCGCCTTACAGGGGCTCTCAACAGATACGCAGTATTTT	CASSALQGLSTDTQYF
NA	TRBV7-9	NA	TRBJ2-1	TGTGCCAGCAGGGGGTTCTTGAGGAATGAGCAGTTCTTC	CASRGFLRNEQFF
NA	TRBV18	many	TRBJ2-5	TGTGCCAGCTCACCACCGGGGAGGGAGACCCAGTACTTC	CASSPPGRETQYF
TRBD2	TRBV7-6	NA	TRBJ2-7	TGTGCCAGCAGCTTAGAAGGTAGCGGGGGAGCCTACGAGCAGTACTTC	CASSLEGSGGAYEQYF
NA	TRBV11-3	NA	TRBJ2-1	TGTGCCAGCAGCTTAGGGGGTCTAGCAGATTACAATGAGCAGTTCTTC	CASSLGGLADYNEQFF
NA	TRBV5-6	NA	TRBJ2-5	TGTGCCAGCAGCTTGGCAGGTTTGGAGACCCAGTACTTC	CASSLAGLETQYF
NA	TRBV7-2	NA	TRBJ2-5	TGTGCCAGCAGCCTCCAGGTGGTTGCGACCCAGTACTTC	CASSLQVVATQYF
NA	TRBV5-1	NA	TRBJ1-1	TGCGCCAGCAGCTTGGGACAGGCGAACACTGAAGCTTTCTTT	CASSLGQANTEAFF
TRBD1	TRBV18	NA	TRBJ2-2	TGTGCCAGCTCACCTGACAGGGTGAACACCGGGGAGCTGTTTTTT	CASSPDRVNTGELFF
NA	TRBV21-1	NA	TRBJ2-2	TGTGCCAGTTCCTTTAGGGACAGGGCGAACACCGGGGAGCTGTTTTTT	CASSFRDRANTGELFF
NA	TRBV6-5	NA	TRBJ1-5	TGTGCCAGCAGTTACGCATACGGCACCAATCAGCCCCAGCATTTT	CASSYAYGTNQPQHF
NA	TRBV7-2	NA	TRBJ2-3	TGTGCCAGCAGCTTAGATACAGGGTACACAGATACGCAGTATTTT	CASSLDTGYTDTQYF
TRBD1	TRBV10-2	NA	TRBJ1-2	TGCGCCAGCAGCCCATATACAGGGGAGTCGTTCTATGGCTACACCTTC	CASSPYTGESFYGYTF